This T cell receptor (beta chain) originates from a study of blood T cell repertoires in COVID-19. Whole-study context: COVID-19 samples collected from the United States, Italy and Spain covered acute and convalescent phases. PBMCs, B-cell-depleted T cells, or T cells were the source of the cDNA or gDNA that made up the material.

Deletions cut 2 bases from V and 3 bases from J, with 26 bases between. CDR1 and CDR2 from the germline V gene are MGHRA and YSYEKL. The CDR3 consists of 20 residues. Followed longitudinally, the Seattle patients had been enrolled during active infection. Authors' methods: Nucleated cell number was recorded as an estimate derived from reference gene primer amplification. Sequenced by immunoSEQ multiplex PCR; TCRdb stores in-frame clones only, minus some. D and trimming come from the DNA, and the V and J calls and clone size come from that table. The profile shows fewer than 80,000 clones, 75% to 90% of them singletons.

This TCR came from an elderly man with COVID-19, enrolled during active disease. The chain combines TRBV4-1 with TRBJ1-5; no definite D call. The sequenced sample was peripheral blood. The CDR3 DNA reads TGCGCCAGCAGCCAAAGATTTGACCAAACATTAAGCGGGCACAATCAGCCCCAGCATTTT. Protein product: CASSQRFDQTLSGHNQPQHF.